This T cell receptor (beta chain) comes out of a study of beta chain features in type 1 diabetes. Expressed TCRB transcripts were sequenced, since all the RNA that had been isolated was reverse transcribed. The method was immunoSEQ multiplex PCR; TCRdb's version includes in-frame clones alone and lacks a portion of them. The sample holds nearly 350,000 clones, approximately 8.2% seen once. Germline V gene lookup returns CDR1 SQVTM and CDR2 ANQGSEA. The CDR3 has 13 residues. The sequence was obtained from a woman between 18 and 29 years old in good health. V gene TRBV29-1 combines with J gene TRBJ2-5; D unclear. The J call is uncertain, as TRBJ2-7 better fits the DNA end. The source material was central memory CD4+ T cells from blood. DNA for the CDR3: TGCAGCGTTGCCGGCTACCCGACCGACGAGCAGTACTTC. Encoded protein: CSVAGYPTDEQYF.